This TCR beta chain comes out of a study of blood T cell repertoires in COVID-19. TCRdb's copy holds only in-frame clones and misses some; the assay was immunoSEQ multiplex PCR. The table lists over 100,000 clones, 79% of them singletons. The V and J ends lost 4 bases and 0 bases, in that order; junction bases with no gene match: 2. This CDR3 spans 15 amino acids. Germline assignment: CDR1 ENHRY and CDR2 SYGVKD. The rearrangement uses TRBV10-3 and TRBJ2-7; 11 bases are shared with TRBD1. The receptor was derived from a woman of 80 years or more with acute or convalescent COVID-19. The source material was peripheral blood. Here the CDR3 DNA reads TGTGCCATCAGTGGGGACAGGGGGAGCTCCTACGAGCAGTACTTC. Protein sequence: CAISGDRGSSYEQYF.